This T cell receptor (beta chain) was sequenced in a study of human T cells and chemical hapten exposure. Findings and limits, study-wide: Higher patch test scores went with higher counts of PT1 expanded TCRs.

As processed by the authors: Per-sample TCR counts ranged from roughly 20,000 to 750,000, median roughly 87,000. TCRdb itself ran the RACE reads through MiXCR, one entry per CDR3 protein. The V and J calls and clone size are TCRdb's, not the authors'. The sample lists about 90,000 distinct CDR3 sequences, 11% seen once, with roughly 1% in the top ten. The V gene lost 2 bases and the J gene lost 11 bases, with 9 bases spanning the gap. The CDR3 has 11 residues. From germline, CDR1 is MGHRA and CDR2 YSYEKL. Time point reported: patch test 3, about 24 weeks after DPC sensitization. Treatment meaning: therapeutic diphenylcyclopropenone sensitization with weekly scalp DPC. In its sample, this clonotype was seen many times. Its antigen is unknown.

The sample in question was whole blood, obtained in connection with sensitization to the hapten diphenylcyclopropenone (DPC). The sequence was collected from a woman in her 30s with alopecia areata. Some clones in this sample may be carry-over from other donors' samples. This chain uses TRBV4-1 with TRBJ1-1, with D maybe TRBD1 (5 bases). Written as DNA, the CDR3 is TGCGCCAGCAGCCAATCGGGGGTTGCTTTCTTT. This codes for CASSQSGVAFF.